This T cell receptor beta chain was observed in a study of cytomegalovirus exposure and HLA in healthy donors. The wider study: Early on, a data release was issued that held roughly 80 million unique TCRs from HLA-typed donors.

On this clone itself: Its antigen is currently unknown.

The study's findings and limits: Several of the most significant clusters were apparently associated with common viral pathogens in a later analysis. HLA-A and HLA-B allele assignments for most subjects were reportedly predicted accurately using TCR beta sequences. TCR association rates varied by HLA locus in a later analysis, with DRB1 highest and HLA-C lowest.

The PCR made use of 60 Vbeta and 13 Jbeta primers. This table comes from immunoSEQ multiplex PCR, and its TCRdb copy is limited to in-frame clones, with some not included. The profile shows about 200,000 clones, 65% to 85% of them singletons. With V trimmed by 8 bases and J by 4 bases, 7 bases remained unmatched. This CDR3 is 13 amino acids long. CDR1 is SNHLY, CDR2 FYNNEI, per germline. Sequencing input: PBMCs. The chain links TRBV2 to TRBJ1-2; 7 bases agree with TRBD1. The sequence was obtained from a boy aged 2 to 10 in good health and CMV-seronegative. CDR3: CASRKTGTYGYTF. CDR3 DNA sequence: TGTGCCAGCCGCAAGACAGGGACCTATGGCTACACCTTC.